What follows is one TCR beta chain and its context. Unmatched junction bases numbered 7, after V lost 4 bases and J lost 4 bases. This CDR3 has 15 amino acids. The germline gives CDR1 MDHEN, CDR2 SYDVKM. These data originate in a study of radiation and T cells in renal cell carcinoma. Time point noted: blood 4 weeks post-SBRT, at nephrectomy. Noted treatment: 15 Gy SBRT to primary tumor, nephrectomy 4 weeks later. This table comes from immunoSEQ multiplex PCR, and its TCRdb copy is limited to in-frame clones, with some not included. The sample has about 150,000 clones; roughly 90% are singletons. Material: blood, obtained from a patient whose treatment included radiotherapy and nephrectomy. V gene TRBV28 combines with J gene TRBJ2-7; 10 positions agree with TRBD1. The sequence was obtained from a woman aged 50 to 65 with renal cell carcinoma. The DNA of the CDR3 is TGTGCCAGCAGTTACGCCGGGACAGGGGTTTACGAGCAGTACTTC. Its translation: CASSYAGTGVYEQYF.